This TCR beta chain was found in a study of vaccination effects on CD4 cells after COVID-19. The wider study: Each well held 1.5 million to 2 million PBMC cultured with around 10 ug/ml peptides and roughly 10 IU/ml IL-2.

Having been cultured for less than 13 days, the cells underwent CD4+ T cell isolation. The participants, recipients of two vaccine doses, got either BNT162b2 or mRNA-1273. Half-medium exchanges with IL-2 medium took place on days 3 and 7. Regarding the study as a whole: Convalescent patients were scarce, and early post-infection timepoints were absent.

Data came from immunoSEQ multiplex PCR; TCRdb stores just in-frame clones and leaves some out. The sample has tens of thousands of clones; 65% to 80% are singletons. In regard to this clone: What it recognizes is unknown.

J lost 0 bases, V lost 3 bases, and 8 bases had no gene match. Germline CDR1 reads MNHNS; CDR2 reads SASEGT. The CDR3 has 17 residues. This chain links TRBV6-1 with TRBJ1-3; 7 nucleotides align to TRBD1. This specimen consisted of CD4+ T cells from PBMCs cultured without peptide, obtained after COVID-19 vaccination. This TCR was recovered from a human donor who received a COVID-19 vaccine. As DNA, the CDR3 is TGTGCCAGCAGTGATTGGACAGGCCTCGGCTCTGGAAACACCATATATTTT. This gives the protein CASSDWTGLGSGNTIYF.